Shown below are 25 T cell receptor beta chains from a single sample sequenced in a study of cytomegalovirus exposure and HLA in healthy donors. PCR used 60 Vbeta primers and 13 Jbeta primers. Only in-frame clones appear in the TCRdb table, and some are missing; sequencing was by immunoSEQ multiplex PCR. The table has 150,000 to 200,000 clones, around four fifths seen once. The sequencing sample was made of PBMCs. The receptors derive from a young man in good health and CMV-seropositive.

The chain couples TRBV11-3 to TRBJ2-3, with 8 bases fitting TRBD1. CDR3 size: 15 residues. The germline V gene encodes CDR1 SGHNT and CDR2 YENEEA. J was trimmed by 3 bases and V by 1 base; bases with no gene match: 3. The CDR3: CASSLGQGATDTQYF. Here the CDR3 DNA reads TGTGCCAGCAGCTTAGGCCAGGGGGCGACAGATACGCAGTATTTT. Full variable domain (rest looked up from reference TRBV11-3 and TRBJ2-3): EAGVVQSPRYKIIEKKQPVAFWCNPISGHNTLYWYLQNLGQGPELLIRYENEEAVDDSQLPKDRFSAERLKGVDSTLKIQPAELGDSAVYLCASSLGQGATDTQYFGPGTRLTVL.

This rearrangement joins TRBV6-1 to TRBJ2-3, with a weak D call TRBD2 (6 bases). V lost 4 bases and J 4 bases, leaving 18 bases between the germline ends. The CDR3 is 16 amino acids. Germline CDR1 reads MNHNS; CDR2 reads SASEGT. CDR3 bases: TGTGCCAGCAGTGGCCAGCTGACTAGTAGCTCAGATACGCAGTATTTT. Translated: CASSGQLTSSSDTQYF.

V usage is TRBV10-3 and J usage is TRBJ2-7, with a possible D match to TRBD1 (7 bases). The V end was cut by 3 bases, the J end by 0 bases, with 12 bases between. The CDR3 totals 15 residues. Per germline, CDR1 ENHRY and CDR2 SYGVKD. As DNA, the CDR3 is TGTGCCATCAGTGATGGAGGGGGCGGCTCCTACGAGCAGTACTTC. Residues: CAISDGGGGSYEQYF.

The chain uses TRBV6-6 and TRBJ2-7; a possible D gene is TRBD1 (6 bases). Trimming pared 0 bases from V and 6 bases from J, leaving 15 bases between. The CDR3 runs to 15 residues. Germline V lookup: CDR1 MNHNY, CDR2 SVGAGI (reference sequence). The CDR3 sequence is CASSYSTGLFPEQYF. CDR3 coding DNA: TGTGCCAGCAGTTACTCGACAGGCCTGTTTCCCGAGCAGTACTTC.

A few counts support this clone. The J gene is TRBJ1-5, the V gene TRBV4-1; no clear D gene. This CDR3 spans 15 amino acids. Germline values: CDR1 MGHRA, CDR2 YSYEKL. V was clipped by 1 base and J by 0 bases, with 7 bases between them. CDR3 bases: TGCGCCAGCAGCCAAGGTTTCTATAGCAATCAGCCCCAGCATTTT. Encoded protein: CASSQGFYSNQPQHF.

J is TRBJ2-7 and V is TRBV11-2; D possibly corresponds to TRBD2 (6 bases). V was cut by 5 bases and J by 3 bases, with 11 bases left in between. CDR3 length equals 13 residues. Germline V gene lookup returns CDR1 SGHAT and CDR2 FQNNGV. The CDR3 nucleotides are TGTGCCAGCAGCCTGACCGGGGGCTACGAGCAGTACTTC. Protein sequence: CASSLTGGYEQYF. The full variable domain, rest sourced from reference TRBV11-2 and TRBJ2-7, is EAGVAQSPRYKIIEKRQSVAFWCNPISGHATLYWYQQILGQGPKLLIQFQNNGVVDDSQLPKDRFSAERLKGVDSTLKIQPAKLEDSAVYLCASSLTGGYEQYFGPGTRLTVT.

The chain recombines TRBV6-6 with TRBJ2-7, with TRBD1 matching 7 bases. The CDR3 is 15 residues long. The ends lost 4 bases at V and 5 bases at J; junction bases unmatched: 11. Per the germline V gene, CDR1 is MNHNY and CDR2 is SVGAGI (reference sequence). The CDR3 is CASSLRQGGSNEQYF. Here the CDR3 DNA reads TGTGCCAGCAGTTTGAGACAGGGTGGGAGCAACGAGCAGTACTTC.

CDR3 nucleotide sequence: TGTGCCAGCAGCTATGACAGGGATGAGACCCAGTACTTC. Protein product: CASSYDRDETQYF. The chain joins TRBV13 to TRBJ2-5, with TRBD1 identical over 7 bases. Per germline, CDR1 PRHDT and CDR2 FYEKMQ (reference sequence). The V gene end was trimmed by 4 bases and the J gene end by 5 bases; junction bases not matched to a gene: 4. This CDR3 has 13 residues.

The chain joins TRBV7-2 to TRBJ1-2; D not resolved. In germline, CDR1 is SGHTA, CDR2 FQGNSA. This CDR3 spans 13 amino acids. V was shortened by 2 bases and J by 6 bases, with 10 bases between the two germline ends. In DNA, the CDR3 is TGTGCCAGCAGCTTATCACGCGACAATGGCTACACCTTC. Amino acid sequence: CASSLSRDNGYTF. The variable domain in full, completed from reference TRBV7-2 and TRBJ1-2, reads GAGVSQSPSNKVTEKGKDVELRCDPISGHTALYWYRQSLGQGLEFLIYFQGNSAPDKSGLPSDRFSAERTGGSVSTLTIQRTQQEDSAVYLCASSLSRDNGYTFGSGTRLTVV.

With respect to this clone: Because it lacks the conserved phenylalanine or tryptophan at the end, this CDR3 is likely a read error. CDR3 protein: CASSLWPQGTSYNSPLHL. The DNA for the CDR3 is TGTGCCAGCTCACTTTGGCCACAGGGGACTTCCTATAATTCACCCCTCCACCTT. The rearrangement joins TRBV18 to TRBJ1-6; 7 bases match TRBD1. Germline lookup yields CDR1 KGHSH and CDR2 LQKENI. After removal of 4 bases from V and 1 base from J, the junction contained 10 bases not matched to a gene. The CDR3 consists of 18 residues.

The chain has TRBV5-6 and TRBJ1-2, with D perhaps matching TRBD1 (5 bases). This CDR3 is 13 amino acids long. Trimming pared 4 bases from V and 4 bases from J, leaving 11 bases between. From germline, CDR1 is SGHDT and CDR2 YYEEEE. The CDR3 DNA is TGTGCCAGCAGCCCCGGGGGATCCTATGGCTACACCTTC. The encoded protein is CASSPGGSYGYTF.

This CDR3 reads CASSLRLDGLYEQYF. CDR3 DNA: TGTGCCAGCAGCTTACGTCTCGACGGGTTATACGAGCAGTACTTC. The rearrangement uses TRBV7-2 and TRBJ2-7, with D hard to call. Germline V gene data show CDR1 as SGHTA and CDR2 as FQGNSA. The V gene lost 2 bases and the J gene lost 4 bases, with 15 bases spanning the gap. CDR3 length: 15 amino acids.

The genes are TRBV6-5 and TRBJ1-1, with a tentative D call TRBD1 (6 bases). The germline gives CDR1 MNHEY, CDR2 SVGAGI. CDR3 length equals 14 residues. V shed 7 bases and J shed 6 bases, with 18 bases lying between them. CDR3 residues: CASTHDGGLAEAFF. In DNA, the CDR3 is TGTGCCAGCACCCACGACGGGGGGCTCGCTGAAGCTTTCTTT.

This clone was observed a few times. The chain is built from TRBV4-3 and TRBJ2-1; 7 bases are shared with TRBD2. Per germline, CDR1 LGHNA and CDR2 YSLEER. Trimming took 0 bases from V and 2 from J; bases not matched to a gene: 4. This CDR3 region has 16 residues. CDR3 coding DNA: TGCGCCAGCAGCCAAGATTGGGCGGGGGCCTACAATGAGCAGTTCTTC. It yields the protein CASSQDWAGAYNEQFF.

This clone was detected once. CDR3 nucleotides: TGTGCCAGCAGTTACTCTGGGGCAGTCGGTGAGCAGTTCTTC. This codes for CASSYSGAVGEQFF. This chain uses TRBV6-6 with TRBJ2-1; D is possibly TRBD1 (5 bases). Germline CDR1 and CDR2: MNHNY and SVGAGI (reference sequence). The CDR3 runs to 14 residues. V lost 0 bases and J 9 bases, leaving 12 bases between the germline ends.

The chain employs TRBV7-8 and TRBJ2-7; 7 positions agree with TRBD1. V lost 5 bases and J lost 3; bases outside the gene matches: 10. The CDR3 loop spans 15 amino acids. CDR1 and CDR2 from the germline V gene are SGHVS and FQNEAQ. The CDR3 region has the DNA TGTGCCAGCAGCGAAGGTGGGACAGCTAACTACGAGCAGTACTTC. Protein sequence: CASSEGGTANYEQYF.

V gene TRBV28 combines with J gene TRBJ1-4, with 9 bases matching TRBD1. Losses at the gene ends were 6 bases for V and 13 bases for J; bases not matched to a gene: 15. Germline CDR1 is MDHEN and CDR2 is SYDVKM. This CDR3 spans 15 amino acids. The CDR3 DNA reads TGTGCCAGCAGGGACAGGGGTTCCTCGCCGAAACGACTGTTTTTT. Its translation: CASRDRGSSPKRLFF.

This clone showed up just a few times. The chain has TRBV5-1 and TRBJ2-5, with 8 bases matching TRBD1. V lost 0 bases to trimming and J lost 2 bases; unmatched junction nucleotides: 15. Germline-derived CDR1 and CDR2 are SGHRS and YFSETQ. This CDR3 is 19 amino acids long. CDR3: CASSLAGTGLGADQETQYF. Here the CDR3 DNA reads TGCGCCAGCAGCTTGGCCGGGACAGGTCTGGGTGCCGATCAAGAGACCCAGTACTTC.

This chain connects TRBV29-1 to TRBJ2-3; 8 bases agree with TRBD2. The CDR3 covers 11 residues. J gave up 6 bases and V 7 bases, and 3 bases lay outside the gene matches. The germline CDR1 and CDR2 sequences are SQVTM and ANQGSEA. The CDR3 region has the DNA TGCAGCGGGAGCGGGAGCGATACGCAGTATTTT. Amino acids: CSGSGSDTQYF.

The chain joins TRBV19 to TRBJ1-4; 9 positions agree with TRBD1. This CDR3 is built from 14 residues. The ends lost 3 bases at V and 8 bases at J; junction bases unmatched: 4. The germline V gene has CDR1 LNHDA and CDR2 SQIVND (reference sequence). CDR3 nucleotides: TGTGCCAGTAGTATCGGGACAGGGAAGGAAAAACTGTTTTTT. Protein: CASSIGTGKEKLFF.

This chain links TRBV4-3 with TRBJ2-6, with 11 bases matching TRBD1. The ends lost 3 bases at V and 0 bases at J; junction bases unmatched: 4. CDR3 length: 18 amino acids. Germline V gene data show CDR1 as LGHNA and CDR2 as YSLEER. DNA for the CDR3: TGCGCCAGCAGCCAGGACAGGGGGCTCCTCTCTGGGGCCAACGTCCTGACTTTC. Protein: CASSQDRGLLSGANVLTF.

The rearrangement joins TRBV4-1 to TRBJ1-1; D ambiguous. The CDR3 has 14 amino acids. The germline V gene has CDR1 MGHRA and CDR2 YSYEKL. V lost 7 bases and J 7 bases, leaving 19 bases between the germline ends. The CDR3 nucleotides read TGCGCCAGCACCACGGAAGGCGGGAGTGGTGAAGCTTTCTTT. Protein product: CASTTEGGSGEAFF.

V and J are TRBV2 and TRBJ2-1, with 9 bases aligning to TRBD2. This CDR3 spans 13 amino acids. V trimming: 6 bases; J trimming: 12 bases; junction bases outside the gene matches: 9. Per germline, CDR1 SNHLY and CDR2 FYNNEI. The CDR3 DNA follows: TGTGCCAGCAGATCCCTTAGCGGGAGAGGGCAGTTCTTC. Its protein product is CASRSLSGRGQFF.

The chain couples TRBV4-1 to TRBJ2-3, with TRBD1 as a possible D gene (6 bases). This CDR3 region has 15 residues. Trimming removed 1 base at V and 4 bases at J, with 12 bases between. Germline V gene sequence: CDR1 MGHRA, CDR2 YSYEKL. The CDR3 protein is CASSQGTGQADTQYF. CDR3 coding DNA: TGCGCCAGCAGCCAAGGAACAGGGCAAGCAGATACGCAGTATTTT.

V and J are TRBV27 and TRBJ2-3; tentatively, D is TRBD2 (6 bases). This CDR3 has 15 amino acids. The V gene lost 3 bases and the J gene lost 1 base, with 11 bases spanning the gap. Germline CDR1 MNHEY, CDR2 SMNVEV (reference sequence). CDR3 residues: CASSFGGVGTDTQYF. In DNA form, the CDR3 reads TGTGCCAGCAGTTTTGGAGGGGTAGGCACAGATACGCAGTATTTT.